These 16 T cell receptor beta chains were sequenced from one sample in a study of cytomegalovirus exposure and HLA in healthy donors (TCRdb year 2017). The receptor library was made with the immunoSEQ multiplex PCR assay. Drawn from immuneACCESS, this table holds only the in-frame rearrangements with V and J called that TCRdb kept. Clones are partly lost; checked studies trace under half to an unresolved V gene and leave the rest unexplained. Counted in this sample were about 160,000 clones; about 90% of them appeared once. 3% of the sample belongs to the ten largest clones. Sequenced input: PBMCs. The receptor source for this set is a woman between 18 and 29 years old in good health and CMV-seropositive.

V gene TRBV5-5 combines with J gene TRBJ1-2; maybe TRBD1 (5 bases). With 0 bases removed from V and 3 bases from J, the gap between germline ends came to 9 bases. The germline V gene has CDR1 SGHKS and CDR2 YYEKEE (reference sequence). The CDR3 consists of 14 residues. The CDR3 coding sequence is TGTGCCAGCAGCTTGGAAGGCAGGGACTATGGCTACACCTTC. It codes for CASSLEGRDYGYTF.

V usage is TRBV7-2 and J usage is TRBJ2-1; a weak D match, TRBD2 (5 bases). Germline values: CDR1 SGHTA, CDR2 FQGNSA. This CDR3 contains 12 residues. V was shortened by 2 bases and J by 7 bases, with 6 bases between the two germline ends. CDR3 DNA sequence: TGTGCCAGCAGCTTAACTAGGAATGAGCAGTTCTTC. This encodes CASSLTRNEQFF.

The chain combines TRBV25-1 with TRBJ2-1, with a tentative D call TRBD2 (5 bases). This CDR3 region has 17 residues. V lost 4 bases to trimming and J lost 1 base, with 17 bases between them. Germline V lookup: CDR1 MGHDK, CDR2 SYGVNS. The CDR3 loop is CASSVGAAVLSYNEQFF. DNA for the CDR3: TGTGCCAGCAGTGTGGGTGCAGCGGTTTTATCCTACAATGAGCAGTTCTTC.

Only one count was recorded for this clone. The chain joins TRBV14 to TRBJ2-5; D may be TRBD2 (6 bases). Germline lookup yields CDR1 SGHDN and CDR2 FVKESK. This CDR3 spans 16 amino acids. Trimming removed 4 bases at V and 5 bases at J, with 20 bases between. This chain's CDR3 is CASSLGRGRYEETQYF. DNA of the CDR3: TGTGCCAGCAGCCTTGGGCGGGGCAGATACGAGGAGACCCAGTACTTC. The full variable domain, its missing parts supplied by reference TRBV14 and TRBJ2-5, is EAGVTQFPSHSVIEKGQTVTLRCDPISGHDNLYWYRRVMGKEIKFLLHFVKESKQDESGMPNNRFLAERTGGTYSTLKVQPAELEDSGVYFCASSLGRGRYEETQYFGPGTRLLVL.

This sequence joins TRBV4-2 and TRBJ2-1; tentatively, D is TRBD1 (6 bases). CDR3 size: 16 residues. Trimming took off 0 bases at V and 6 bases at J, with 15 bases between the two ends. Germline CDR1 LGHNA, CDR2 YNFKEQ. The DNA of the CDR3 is TGTGCCAGCAGCCAAGAAGGTACAGGGAGCTTCAATGAGCAGTTCTTC. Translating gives CASSQEGTGSFNEQFF.

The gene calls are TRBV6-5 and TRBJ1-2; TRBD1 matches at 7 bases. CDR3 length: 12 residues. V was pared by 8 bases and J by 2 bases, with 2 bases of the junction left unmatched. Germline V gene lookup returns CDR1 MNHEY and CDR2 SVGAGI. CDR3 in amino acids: CASLGGNYGYTF. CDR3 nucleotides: TGTGCCAGCTTAGGGGGCAACTATGGCTACACCTTC.

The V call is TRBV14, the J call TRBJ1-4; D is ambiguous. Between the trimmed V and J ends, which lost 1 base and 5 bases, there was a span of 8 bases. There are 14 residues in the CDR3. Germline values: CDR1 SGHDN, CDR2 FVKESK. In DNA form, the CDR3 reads TGTGCCAGCAGCCAAGGAAGCCTCAATGAAAAACTGTTTTTT. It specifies CASSQGSLNEKLFF.

CDR3 in amino acids: CARLRRDEQFF. The CDR3 DNA follows: TGTGCCCGCCTCCGCCGCGATGAGCAGTTCTTC. The chain carries TRBV30 and TRBJ2-1; no firm D call. CDR1 GTSNPN and CDR2 SVGIG come from the germline V gene (reference sequence). The CDR3 extends over 11 amino acids. Trimming removed 8 bases from V and 8 bases from J, with 13 bases in between.

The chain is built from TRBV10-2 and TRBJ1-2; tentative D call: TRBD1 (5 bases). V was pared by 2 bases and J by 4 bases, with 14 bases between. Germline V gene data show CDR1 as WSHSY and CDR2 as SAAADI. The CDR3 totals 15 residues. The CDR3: CASSERRGGGYGYTF. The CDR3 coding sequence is TGCGCCAGCAGTGAGAGGAGGGGTGGGGGCTATGGCTACACCTTC.

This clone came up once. The CDR3 sequence: CASSFYPNYGYTF. The CDR3 region has the DNA TGTGCCAGCAGCTTTTATCCCAACTATGGCTACACCTTC. The chain recombines TRBV7-2 with TRBJ1-2; D remains ambiguous. CDR1 is SGHTA, CDR2 FQGNSA, per germline. V dropped 3 bases and J dropped 2 bases, with 7 bases sitting between them. This CDR3 has 13 residues. Drawing the rest from reference TRBV7-2 and TRBJ1-2, the complete variable domain is GAGVSQSPSNKVTEKGKDVELRCDPISGHTALYWYRQSLGQGLEFLIYFQGNSAPDKSGLPSDRFSAERTGGSVSTLTIQRTQQEDSAVYLCASSFYPNYGYTFGSGTRLTVV.

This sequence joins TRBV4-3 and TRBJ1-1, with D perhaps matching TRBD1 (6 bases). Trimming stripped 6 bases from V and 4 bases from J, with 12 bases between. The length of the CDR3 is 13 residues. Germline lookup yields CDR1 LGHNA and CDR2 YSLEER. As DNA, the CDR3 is TGCGCCAGCAGAGTTCACAGGGCCACTGAAGCTTTCTTT. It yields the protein CASRVHRATEAFF.

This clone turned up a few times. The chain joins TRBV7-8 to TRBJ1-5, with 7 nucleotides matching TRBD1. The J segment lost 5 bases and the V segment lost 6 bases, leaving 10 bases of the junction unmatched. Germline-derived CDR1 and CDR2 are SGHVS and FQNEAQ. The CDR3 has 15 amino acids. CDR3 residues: CASSSGQVGDQPQHF. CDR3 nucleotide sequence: TGTGCCAGCAGTTCAGGACAGGTAGGGGATCAGCCCCAGCATTTT.

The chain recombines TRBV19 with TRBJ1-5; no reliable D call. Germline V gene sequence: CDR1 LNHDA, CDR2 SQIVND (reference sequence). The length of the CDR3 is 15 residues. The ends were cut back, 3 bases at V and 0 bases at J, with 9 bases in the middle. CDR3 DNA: TGTGCCAGTAGTATTATACAGAATAGCAATCAGCCCCAGCATTTT. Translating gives CASSIIQNSNQPQHF.

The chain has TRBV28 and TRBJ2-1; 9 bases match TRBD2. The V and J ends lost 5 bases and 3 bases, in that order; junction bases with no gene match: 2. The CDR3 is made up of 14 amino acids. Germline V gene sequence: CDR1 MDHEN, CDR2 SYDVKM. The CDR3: CASSPTSGYNEQFF. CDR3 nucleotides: TGTGCCAGCAGTCCGACTAGCGGCTACAATGAGCAGTTCTTC.

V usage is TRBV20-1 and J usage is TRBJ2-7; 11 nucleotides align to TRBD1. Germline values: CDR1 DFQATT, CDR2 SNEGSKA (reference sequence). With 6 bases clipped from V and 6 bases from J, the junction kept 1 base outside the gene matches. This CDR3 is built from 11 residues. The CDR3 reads CSAGTGGEQYF. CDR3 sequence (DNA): TGCAGTGCGGGGACAGGGGGCGAGCAGTACTTC.

As DNA, the CDR3 is TGTGCCAGCAGCTTATATTTACGGGCAGGGGGGATTCATGGCTACACCTTC. The encoded protein is CASSLYLRAGGIHGYTF. V usage is TRBV7-8 and J usage is TRBJ1-2; 7 bases line up with TRBD1. V lost 2 bases, J lost 6 bases, and 15 bases stayed unmatched. This CDR3 contains 17 residues. Germline lookup yields CDR1 SGHVS and CDR2 FQNEAQ.